A selection of T cell receptor beta chains follows, all from one sample in a study of blood T cell repertoires in COVID-19. Repertoires were generated with immunoSEQ multiplex PCR, while TCRdb's copy carries only in-frame clones and drops some. The sample lists some 110,000 clones; 86% were seen once. Sequencing was carried out using peripheral blood. The receptors derive from a man between 65 and 80 years old who had recovered from COVID-19. Each CDR3 is given with its conserved first and last residue. The order of the fields is D gene, J gene, clone size, V gene, CDR3 DNA, CDR3 protein. D genes are given only for firm matches. Clone size is given for some rows only: seen once, a few or many times, or a class if the clone is expanded.

-	TRBJ2-2	-	TRBV11-3	TGTGCCAGCAGCTTAGCTCGGGGTACCGGGGAGCTGTTTTTT	CASSLARGTGELFF
TRBD2	TRBJ2-5	-	TRBV20-1	TGCAGTGCTAGTAGTAGCGGGAACCAAGAGACCCAGTACTTC	CSASSSGNQETQYF
-	TRBJ2-3	-	TRBV7-3	TGTGCCAGCAGCTTAGAGAGGGGCACAGATACGCAGTATTTT	CASSLERGTDTQYF
TRBD2	TRBJ2-2	-	TRBV5-4	TGTGCCAGCAGCTTGTGGGGCGGGAGCGGCACCGGGGAGCTGTTTTTT	CASSLWGGSGTGELFF
-	TRBJ2-7	medium-sized	TRBV27	TGTGCCAGCAGTCCGACCAACGGGGGTACCTACGAGCAGTACTTC	CASSPTNGGTYEQYF
-	TRBJ1-1	-	TRBV5-1	TGCGCCAGCAGCTTGGAAGGGACAACTAACACTGAAGCTTTCTTT	CASSLEGTTNTEAFF
TRBD2	TRBJ2-3	-	TRBV7-2	TGTGCCAGCAGCATAGCGCGTGTGGGAGGGAGGACAGATACGCAGTATTTT	CASSIARVGGRTDTQYF
-	TRBJ2-1	-	TRBV24-1	TGTGCCACCAGTGATTTCAGCGATGAGCAGTTCTTC	CATSDFSDEQFF
-	TRBJ1-2	once	TRBV28	TGTGCCAGCGGACTGGCCAACTATGGCTACACCTTC	CASGLANYGYTF
-	TRBJ1-1	-	TRBV11-2	TGTGCCAGCAGCTTAATGCAGGGTTCCACTGAAGCTTTCTTT	CASSLMQGSTEAFF
-	TRBJ2-5	-	TRBV2	TGTGCCAGCAGTGAAGTCAGGGGCGAGACCCAGTACTTC	CASSEVRGETQYF
-	TRBJ2-1	-	TRBV7-2	TGTGCCAGCAGCTTATCCAGCGCCAATGAGCAGTTCTTC	CASSLSSANEQFF
-	TRBJ1-2	once	TRBV28	TGTGCCAGCAGTTTAGGGGCAGGTCGCTATGGCTACACCTTC	CASSLGAGRYGYTF
TRBD1	TRBJ1-2	-	TRBV6-5	TGTGCCAGCAGCCAGATCAGGGGGAACTATGGCTACACCTTC	CASSQIRGNYGYTF
TRBD2	TRBJ2-1	-	TRBV4-2	TGTGCCAGCAGCCACTCACTAGCGGGAGGAGGCGAGCAGTTCTTC	CASSHSLAGGGEQFF
TRBD2	TRBJ2-7	-	TRBV28	TGTGCCAGCAGCATCCTAGCGGGAGCCTACCACGAGCAGTACTTC	CASSILAGAYHEQYF
TRBD2	TRBJ2-3	-	TRBV5-1	TGCGCCAGCAGCTTTAGCGGGGGAAGCACAGATACGCAGTATTTT	CASSFSGGSTDTQYF
TRBD2	TRBJ2-1	-	TRBV4-2	TGTGCCAGCAGCCCAAGGACTAGCGGGGGGGCGGGCAATGAGCAGTTCTTC	CASSPRTSGGAGNEQFF
-	TRBJ2-2	-	TRBV5-1	TGCGCCAGCAGCCAGGGGGGAATTGGCGGGGAGCTGTTTTTT	CASSQGGIGGELFF
TRBD1	TRBJ1-2	-	TRBV20-1	TGCAGTGCCCGAGACAGGGTAGGCTACACCTTC	CSARDRVGYTF
-	TRBJ1-5	-	TRBV15	TGTGCCACCAGCAGAGATTGGGGGGGGAAGAGCAATCAGCCCCAGCATTTT	CATSRDWGGKSNQPQHF
-	TRBJ2-3	-	TRBV6-4	TGTGCCAGCAGTGACTCCGCAGGCACAGATACGCAGTATTTT	CASSDSAGTDTQYF